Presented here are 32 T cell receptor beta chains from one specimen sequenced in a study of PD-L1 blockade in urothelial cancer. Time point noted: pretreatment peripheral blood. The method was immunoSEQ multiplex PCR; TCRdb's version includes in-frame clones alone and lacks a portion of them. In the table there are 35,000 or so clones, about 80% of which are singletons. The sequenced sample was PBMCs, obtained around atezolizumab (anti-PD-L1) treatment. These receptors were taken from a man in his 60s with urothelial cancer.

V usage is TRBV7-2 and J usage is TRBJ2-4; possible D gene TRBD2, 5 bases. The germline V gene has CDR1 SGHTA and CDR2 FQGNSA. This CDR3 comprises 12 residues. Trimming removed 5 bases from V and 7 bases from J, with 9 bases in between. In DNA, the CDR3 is TGTGCCAGCAGCCGGACGGGGAACATTCAGTACTTC. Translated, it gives CASSRTGNIQYF.

The CDR3 nucleotides are TGTGCCAGCAGCTGGAGGAATACCATATATTTT. Residues: CASSWRNTIYF. The chain carries TRBV6-5 and TRBJ1-3; D gene ambiguous. Germline V lookup: CDR1 MNHEY, CDR2 SVGAGI. There are 11 residues in the CDR3. The V end lost 6 bases, the J end lost 10 bases, and 10 bases lay between the germline ends.

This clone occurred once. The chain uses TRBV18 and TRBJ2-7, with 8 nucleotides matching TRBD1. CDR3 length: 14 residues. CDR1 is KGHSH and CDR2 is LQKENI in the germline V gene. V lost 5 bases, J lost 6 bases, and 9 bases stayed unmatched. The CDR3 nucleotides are TGTGCCAGCTCAGACACAGGGGGTTCTGTCGAGCAGTACTTC. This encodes CASSDTGGSVEQYF.

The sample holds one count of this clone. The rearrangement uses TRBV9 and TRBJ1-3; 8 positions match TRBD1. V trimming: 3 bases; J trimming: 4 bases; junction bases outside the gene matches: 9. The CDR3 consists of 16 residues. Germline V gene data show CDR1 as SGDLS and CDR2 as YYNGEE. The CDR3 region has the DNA TGTGCCAGCAGCGCCACCTCCTCAGGGGGCGGAAACACCATATATTTT. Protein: CASSATSSGGGNTIYF.

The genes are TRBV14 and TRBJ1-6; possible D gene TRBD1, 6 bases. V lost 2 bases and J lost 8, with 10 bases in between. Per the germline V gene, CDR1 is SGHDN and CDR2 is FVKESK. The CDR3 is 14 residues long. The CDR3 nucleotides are TGTGCCAGCAGCCAACGTGACAGGTATTCACCCCTCCACTTT. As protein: CASSQRDRYSPLHF.

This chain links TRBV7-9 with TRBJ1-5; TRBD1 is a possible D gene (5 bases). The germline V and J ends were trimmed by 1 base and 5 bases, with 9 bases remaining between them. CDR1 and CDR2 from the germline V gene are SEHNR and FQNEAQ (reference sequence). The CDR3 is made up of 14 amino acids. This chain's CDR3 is CASSLEQDHQPQHF. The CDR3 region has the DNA TGTGCCAGCAGCTTAGAACAGGACCATCAGCCCCAGCATTTT.

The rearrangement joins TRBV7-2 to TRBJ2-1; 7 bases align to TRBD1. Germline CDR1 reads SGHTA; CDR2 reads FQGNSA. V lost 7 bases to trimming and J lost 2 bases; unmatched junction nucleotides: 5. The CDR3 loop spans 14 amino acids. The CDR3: CASNQDRTYNEQFF. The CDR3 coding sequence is TGTGCCAGCAACCAGGACAGGACCTACAATGAGCAGTTCTTC.

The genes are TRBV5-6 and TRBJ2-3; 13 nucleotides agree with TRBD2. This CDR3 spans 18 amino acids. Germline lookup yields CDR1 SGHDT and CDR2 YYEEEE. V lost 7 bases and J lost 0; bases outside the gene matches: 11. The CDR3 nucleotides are TGTGCCAGCGGACGCGGGACTAGCGGGAAGCTAAGCACAGATACGCAGTATTTT. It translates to CASGRGTSGKLSTDTQYF.

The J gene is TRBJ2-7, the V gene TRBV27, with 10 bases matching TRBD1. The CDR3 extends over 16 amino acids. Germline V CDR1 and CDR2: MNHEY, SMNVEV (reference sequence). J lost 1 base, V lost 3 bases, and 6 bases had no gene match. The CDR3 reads CASSFRRDRGSYEQYF. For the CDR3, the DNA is TGTGCCAGCAGTTTTCGGCGGGACAGGGGTTCCTACGAGCAGTACTTC.

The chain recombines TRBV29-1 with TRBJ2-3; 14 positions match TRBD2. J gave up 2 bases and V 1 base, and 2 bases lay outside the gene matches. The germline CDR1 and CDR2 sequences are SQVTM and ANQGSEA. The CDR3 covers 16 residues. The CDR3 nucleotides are TGCAGCGTTGAAGCGACTAGCGGGAGGGACACAGATACGCAGTATTTT. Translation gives CSVEATSGRDTDTQYF.

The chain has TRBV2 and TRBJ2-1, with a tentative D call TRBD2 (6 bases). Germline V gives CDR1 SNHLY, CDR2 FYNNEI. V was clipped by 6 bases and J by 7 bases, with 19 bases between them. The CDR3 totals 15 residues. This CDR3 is CASSGGGGKVNEQFF. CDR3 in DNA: TGTGCCAGCAGCGGGGGAGGCGGGAAGGTAAATGAGCAGTTCTTC.

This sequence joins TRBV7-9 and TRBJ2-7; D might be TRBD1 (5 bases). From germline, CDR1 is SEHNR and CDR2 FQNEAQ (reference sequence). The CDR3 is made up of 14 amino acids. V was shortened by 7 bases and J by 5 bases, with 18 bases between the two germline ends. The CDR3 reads CASNLGAGSHEQYF. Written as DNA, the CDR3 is TGTGCCAGCAACCTTGGGGCAGGGTCCCACGAGCAGTACTTC.

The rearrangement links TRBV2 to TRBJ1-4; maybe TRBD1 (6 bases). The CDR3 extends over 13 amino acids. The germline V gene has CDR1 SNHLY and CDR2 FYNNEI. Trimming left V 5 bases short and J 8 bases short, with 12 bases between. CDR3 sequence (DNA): TGTGCCAGCAGTTCATACAGGGTCGAAAAACTGTTTTTT. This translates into CASSSYRVEKLFF. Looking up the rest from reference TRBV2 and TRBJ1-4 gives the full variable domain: EPEVTQTPSHQVTQMGQEVILRCVPISNHLYFYWYRQILGQKVEFLVSFYNNEISEKSEIFDDQFSVERPDGSNFTLKIRSTKLEDSAMYFCASSSYRVEKLFFGSGTQLSVL.

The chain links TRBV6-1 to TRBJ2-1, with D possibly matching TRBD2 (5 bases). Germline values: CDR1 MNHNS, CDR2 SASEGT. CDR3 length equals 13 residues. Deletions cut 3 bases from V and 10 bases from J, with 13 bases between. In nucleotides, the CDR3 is TGTGCCAGCAGTGAGGACTCTTTAGGAGAGCAGTTCTTC. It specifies CASSEDSLGEQFF.

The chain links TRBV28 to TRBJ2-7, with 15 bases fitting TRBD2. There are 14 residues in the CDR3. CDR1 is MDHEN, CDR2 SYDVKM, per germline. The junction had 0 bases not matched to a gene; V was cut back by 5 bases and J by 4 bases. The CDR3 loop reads CASSGLAGGYEQYF. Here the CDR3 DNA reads TGTGCCAGCAGTGGACTAGCGGGAGGGTACGAGCAGTACTTC.

This CDR3 is CASSVTRSTNVLTF. The CDR3 coding sequence is TGTGCCAGCAGCGTAACCAGATCGACCAACGTCCTGACTTTC. The V call is TRBV9, the J call TRBJ2-6; D gene uncertain. The CDR3 spans 14 residues. Trimming cost V 1 base and J 8 bases, with 10 bases left between them. Looked up from germline, CDR1 is SGDLS and CDR2 is YYNGEE.

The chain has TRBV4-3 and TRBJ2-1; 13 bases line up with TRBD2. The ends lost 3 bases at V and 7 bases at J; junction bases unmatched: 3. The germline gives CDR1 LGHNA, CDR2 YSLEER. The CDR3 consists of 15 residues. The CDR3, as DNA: TGCGCCAGCAGCCAGGGGACTAGCGGGAATAATGAGCAGTTCTTC. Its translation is CASSQGTSGNNEQFF.

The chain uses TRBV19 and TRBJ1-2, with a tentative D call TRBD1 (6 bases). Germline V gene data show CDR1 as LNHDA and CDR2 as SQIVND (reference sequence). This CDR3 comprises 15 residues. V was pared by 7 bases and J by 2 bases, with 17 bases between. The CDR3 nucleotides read TGTGCCAGTAACATCAAGGTCCAGGGGAACTATGGCTACACCTTC. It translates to CASNIKVQGNYGYTF.

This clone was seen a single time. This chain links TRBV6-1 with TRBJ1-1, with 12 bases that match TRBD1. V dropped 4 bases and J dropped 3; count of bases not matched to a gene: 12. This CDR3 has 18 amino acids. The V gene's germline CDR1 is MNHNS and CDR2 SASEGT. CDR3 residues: CASSGGQGAGTKDTEAFF. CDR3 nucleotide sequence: TGTGCCAGCAGTGGGGGACAGGGGGCAGGAACCAAGGACACTGAAGCTTTCTTT.

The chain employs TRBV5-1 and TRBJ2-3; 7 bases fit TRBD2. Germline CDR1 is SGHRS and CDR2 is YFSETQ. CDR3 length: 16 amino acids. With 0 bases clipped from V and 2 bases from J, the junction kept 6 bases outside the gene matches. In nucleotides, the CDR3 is TGCGCCAGCAGCTTGGCGGGGCGGGGGTTCACAGATACGCAGTATTTT. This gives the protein CASSLAGRGFTDTQYF.

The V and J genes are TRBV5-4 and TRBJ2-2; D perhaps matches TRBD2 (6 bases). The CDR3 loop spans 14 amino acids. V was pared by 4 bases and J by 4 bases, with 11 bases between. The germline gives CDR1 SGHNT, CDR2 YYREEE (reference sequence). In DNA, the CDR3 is TGTGCCAGCAGCCCGGGACTGACCACCGGGGAGCTGTTTTTT. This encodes CASSPGLTTGELFF. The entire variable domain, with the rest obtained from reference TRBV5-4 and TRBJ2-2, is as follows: ETGVTQSPTHLIKTRGQQVTLRCSSQSGHNTVSWYQQALGQGPQFIFQYYREEENGRGNFPPRFSGLQFPNYSSELNVNALELDDSALYLCASSPGLTTGELFFGEGSRLTVL.

This chain's CDR3 is CASSGAAGSNQETQYF. The CDR3 nucleotides are TGTGCCAGCAGTGGTGCGGCAGGGTCCAACCAAGAGACCCAGTACTTC. The gene calls are TRBV6-1 and TRBJ2-5; D perhaps matches TRBD1 (5 bases). CDR1 and CDR2 (germline): MNHNS, SASEGT. This CDR3 is built from 16 residues. V lost 4 bases and J 0 bases, leaving 15 bases between the germline ends.

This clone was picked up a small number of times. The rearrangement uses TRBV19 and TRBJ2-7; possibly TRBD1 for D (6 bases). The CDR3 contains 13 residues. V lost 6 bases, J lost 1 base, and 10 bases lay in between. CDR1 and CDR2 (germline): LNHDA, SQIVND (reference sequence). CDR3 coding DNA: TGTGCCAGTAGCTTTGGACAGTCCTACGAGCAGTACTTC. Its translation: CASSFGQSYEQYF.

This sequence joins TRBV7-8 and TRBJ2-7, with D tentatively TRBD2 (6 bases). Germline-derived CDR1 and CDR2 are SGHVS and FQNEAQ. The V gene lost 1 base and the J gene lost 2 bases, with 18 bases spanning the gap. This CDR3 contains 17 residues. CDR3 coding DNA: TGTGCCAGCAGCTTAGAAGGTTGGGCGGGAACTACCTACGAGCAGTACTTC. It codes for CASSLEGWAGTTYEQYF. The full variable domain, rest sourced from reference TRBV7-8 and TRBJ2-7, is GAGVSQSPRYKVAKRGQDVALRCDPISGHVSLFWYQQALGQGPEFLTYFQNEAQLDKSGLPSDRFFAERPEGSVSTLKIQRTQQEDSAVYLCASSLEGWAGTTYEQYFGPGTRLTVT.

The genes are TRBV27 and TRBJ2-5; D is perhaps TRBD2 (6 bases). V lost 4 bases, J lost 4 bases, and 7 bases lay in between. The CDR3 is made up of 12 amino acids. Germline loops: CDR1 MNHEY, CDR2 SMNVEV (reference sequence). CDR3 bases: TGTGCCAGCAGTTGGCGGGGAGAGACCCAGTACTTC. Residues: CASSWRGETQYF.

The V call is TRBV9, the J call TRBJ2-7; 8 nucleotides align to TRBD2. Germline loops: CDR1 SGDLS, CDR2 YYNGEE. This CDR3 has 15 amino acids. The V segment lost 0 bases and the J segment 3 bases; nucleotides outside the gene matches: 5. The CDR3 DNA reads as TGTGCCAGCAGCGTAGCGGCTAGCGGGTTCTACGAGCAGTACTTC. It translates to CASSVAASGFYEQYF.

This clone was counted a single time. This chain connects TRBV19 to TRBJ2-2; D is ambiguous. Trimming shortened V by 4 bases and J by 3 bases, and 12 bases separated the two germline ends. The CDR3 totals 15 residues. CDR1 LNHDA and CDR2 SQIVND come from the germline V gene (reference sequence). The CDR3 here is CASSRSRRDTGELFF. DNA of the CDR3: TGTGCCAGTAGTAGGTCTCGCCGGGACACCGGGGAGCTGTTTTTT.

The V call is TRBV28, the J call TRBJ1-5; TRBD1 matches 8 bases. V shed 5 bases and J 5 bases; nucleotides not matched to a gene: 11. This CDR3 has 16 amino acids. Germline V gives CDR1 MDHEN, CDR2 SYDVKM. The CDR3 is CASSVTKTGGHQPQHF. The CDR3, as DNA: TGTGCCAGCAGTGTGACCAAAACAGGGGGTCATCAGCCCCAGCATTTT.

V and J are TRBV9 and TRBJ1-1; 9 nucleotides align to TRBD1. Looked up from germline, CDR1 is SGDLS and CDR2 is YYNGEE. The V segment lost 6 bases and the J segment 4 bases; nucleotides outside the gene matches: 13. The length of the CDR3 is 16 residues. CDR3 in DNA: TGTGCCAGCACCCCCGGGACAGGGTTGAGGGGCACTGAAGCTTTCTTT. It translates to CASTPGTGLRGTEAFF.

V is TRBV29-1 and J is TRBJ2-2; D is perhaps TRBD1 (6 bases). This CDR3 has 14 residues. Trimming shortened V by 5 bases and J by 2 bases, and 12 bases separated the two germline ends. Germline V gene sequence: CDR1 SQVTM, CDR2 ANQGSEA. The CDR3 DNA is TGCAGCGTTCCAAAAGGGGGAAACACCGGGGAGCTGTTTTTT. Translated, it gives CSVPKGGNTGELFF.

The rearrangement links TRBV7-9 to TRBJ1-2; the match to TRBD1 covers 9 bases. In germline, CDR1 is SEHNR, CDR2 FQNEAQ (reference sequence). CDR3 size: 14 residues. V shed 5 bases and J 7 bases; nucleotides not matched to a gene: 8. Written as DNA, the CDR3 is TGTGCCAGCAGCCTGGGACAGGGAGAGGGTGGCTACACCTTC. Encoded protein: CASSLGQGEGGYTF.

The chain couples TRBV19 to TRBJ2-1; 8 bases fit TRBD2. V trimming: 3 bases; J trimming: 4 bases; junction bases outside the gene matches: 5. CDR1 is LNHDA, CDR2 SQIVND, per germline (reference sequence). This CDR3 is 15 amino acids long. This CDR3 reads CASSITGGPYNEQFF. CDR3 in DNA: TGTGCCAGTAGTATTACGGGAGGGCCTTACAATGAGCAGTTCTTC.